The rows below give T cell receptor beta chains drawn from one sample of a study of blood T cell repertoires in COVID-19. The table came from immunoSEQ multiplex PCR; TCRdb's copy has only in-frame clones and leaves some out. Found here are some 370,000 clones, around 86% of them singletons; the top ten hold around 5.1%. Sequencing was performed on PBMCs or T cells enriched from blood (not recorded which). The receptors stem from a woman aged 45-59 years who had recovered from COVID-19. CDR3s include the opening cysteine and the closing phenylalanine or tryptophan. The D gene is left open where the match is weak. Clone size is shown for a subset of rows, as once, few, many or a class of expanded clone.

clone_size | j_call | d_call | v_call | cdr3_nt | cdr3_aa
NA | TRBJ1-2 | NA | TRBV7-2 | TGTGCCAGCAGCCCGCTCCTCAACAGGGCGGCCTATGGCTACACCTTC | CASSPLLNRAAYGYTF
NA | TRBJ1-2 | NA | TRBV9 | TGTGCCAGCAGCGCCGCGTCACTCTTTAACTATGGCTACACCTTC | CASSAASLFNYGYTF
NA | TRBJ1-2 | NA | TRBV19 | TGTGCCAGCACGACTTCGGCAGGGCGACCCAAAAGCCCCTATGGCTACACCTTC | CASTTSAGRPKSPYGYTF
NA | TRBJ1-1 | NA | TRBV6-5 | TGTGCCAGCAGTCGGCCACAGGGCCCTGGGACTGAAGCTTTCTTT | CASSRPQGPGTEAFF
few | TRBJ2-2 | NA | TRBV7-6 | TGTGCCAGCAGCTTACGAGGCGTTTACACCGGGGAGCTGTTTTTT | CASSLRGVYTGELFF
NA | TRBJ2-3 | TRBD1 | TRBV7-2 | TGTGCCAGCAGCCGGGACAGGCGAGAGGGGAGGCAGTATTTT | CASSRDRREGRQYF
few | TRBJ1-1 | NA | TRBV18 | TGTGCCAGCTCCCAGCAGGGGAACACTGAAGCTTTCTTT | CASSQQGNTEAFF
NA | TRBJ1-2 | NA | TRBV28 | TGTGCCAGCACGAACCAACGGGGATTGGCTAACTATGGCTACACCTTC | CASTNQRGLANYGYTF
NA | TRBJ2-1 | TRBD2 | TRBV14 | TGTGCCAGCAGCCGAGAAAGCGGGGGCGGGAGGAATGAGCAGTTCTTC | CASSRESGGGRNEQFF
NA | TRBJ2-3 | TRBD2 | TRBV12-3/TRBV12-4 | TGTGCCAGCAGTTTAGAGGGGAGCGGGGAGTATTTT | CASSLEGSGEYF
NA | TRBJ2-2 | NA | TRBV9 | TGTGCCAGCAGCGTACCAGGGTACACCGGGGAGCTGTTTTTT | CASSVPGYTGELFF
NA | TRBJ2-7 | TRBD2 | TRBV9 | TGTGCCAGCAGCCCTAGCGGGAGCTCCTACGAGCAGTACTTC | CASSPSGSSYEQYF
NA | TRBJ2-3 | NA | TRBV5-1 | TGCGCCAGCAGCTTGTCGGAGAGCACAGATACGCAGTATTTT | CASSLSESTDTQYF
NA | TRBJ2-4 | TRBD1 | TRBV5-1 | TGCGCCAGCAGGAGGACAGGGGGCGCTTCTTTGGAAAACATTCAGTACTTC | CASRRTGGASLENIQYF
NA | TRBJ1-5 | NA | TRBV5-1 | TGCGCCAGCAGCTTGGGGTCGGATCAGCCCCAGCATTTT | CASSLGSDQPQHF
NA | TRBJ1-2 | TRBD1 | TRBV28 | TGTGCCAGCAATTATCGCGGGACAGGCTCCGGTGGGGACTATGGCTACACCTTC | CASNYRGTGSGGDYGYTF
NA | TRBJ1-5 | TRBD1 | TRBV7-8 | TGTGCCAGCAGCTTAGGGACAGGGAGAACCTGGCGGCCCCAGCATTTT | CASSLGTGRTWRPQHF
few | TRBJ1-3 | NA | TRBV5-1 | TGCGCCAGCAGCTCCCCGCAGGCTGGTGGAAACACCATATATTTT | CASSSPQAGGNTIYF
NA | TRBJ1-2 | NA | TRBV11-3 | TGTGCCAGCAGCTTGGTTACAGGCAATCATGGCTACACCTTC | CASSLVTGNHGYTF
NA | TRBJ1-5 | TRBD1 | TRBV15 | TGTGCCACCGGAACAGGGGGCTATAGCAATCAGCCCCAGCATTTT | CATGTGGYSNQPQHF
NA | TRBJ1-3 | NA | TRBV9 | TGTGCCAGCAGCCCCTCCTACGCGGAAAACACCATATATTTT | CASSPSYAENTIYF
NA | TRBJ2-2 | NA | TRBV9 | TGTGCCAGCAGCGTAGCTCAGGGGTCATCCGGGGAGCTGTTTTTT | CASSVAQGSSGELFF
NA | TRBJ1-2 | NA | TRBV7-2 | TGTGCCAGCAGCTTAGACTCGATCGCTGGCTACACCTTC | CASSLDSIAGYTF
NA | TRBJ1-1 | TRBD1 | TRBV3-1/TRBV3-2 | TGTGCCAGCAGCCAGAACGGAGACAGGGTAGGGTCTGAAGCTTTCTTT | CASSQNGDRVGSEAFF
NA | TRBJ2-1 | TRBD2 | TRBV4-3 | TGCGCCAGCAGCCAAGCTAGCGGGAGGGACAATGAGCAGTTCTTC | CASSQASGRDNEQFF
few | TRBJ1-2 | NA | TRBV4-3 | TGCGCCAGCAGCCAGGACCTTAGTAGGGCGGGCCACGGCTACACCTTC | CASSQDLSRAGHGYTF
once | TRBJ1-2 | NA | TRBV19 | TGTGCCAGTAGCTCCAGAGCGCCTTATGGCTACACCTTC | CASSSRAPYGYTF
NA | TRBJ1-6 | NA | TRBV19 | TGTGCCAGTAGCCTGGACAGCTATAATTCACCCCTCCACTTT | CASSLDSYNSPLHF
NA | TRBJ2-7 | NA | TRBV12-5 | TGTGCTAGTGGTTTGGCGGGACATTTAGAGCAGTACTTC | CASGLAGHLEQYF
NA | TRBJ2-2 | TRBD2 | TRBV7-9 | TGTGCCAGCAGCTTTGGACTAGCGGGAGGGTCGAACACCGGGGAGCTGTTTTTT | CASSFGLAGGSNTGELFF
once | TRBJ1-1 | TRBD1 | TRBV7-6 | TGTGCCAGCAGCCCCCGGGACAGGGCATCTGAAGCTTTCTTT | CASSPRDRASEAFF
NA | TRBJ2-5 | TRBD2 | TRBV7-9 | TGTGCCAGCAGCGGTTTTGGGACTAGCGGGACACAAGAGACCCAGTACTTC | CASSGFGTSGTQETQYF
NA | TRBJ1-4 | TRBD1 | TRBV10-3 | TGTGCCATCAGTGATACAGGGGAGGAAAAACTGTTTTTT | CAISDTGEEKLFF
NA | TRBJ1-2 | NA | TRBV13 | TGTGCCAGCAGCCCGAGGCTCACACCTAACTATGGCTACACCTTC | CASSPRLTPNYGYTF
NA | TRBJ1-2 | NA | TRBV30 | TGTGCCTGGAGTGTACAAAACCCGGAGGGCTACACCTTC | CAWSVQNPEGYTF
NA | TRBJ2-1 | TRBD1 | TRBV7-2 | TGTGCCAGCAGCATAAACAGGGGGTCCCACAATGAGCAGTTCTTC | CASSINRGSHNEQFF
NA | TRBJ1-1 | NA | TRBV4-1 | TGCGCCAGCAGCCAGCTCGACATGGGGTTCGGGGGGAACACTGAAGCTTTCTTT | CASSQLDMGFGGNTEAFF
NA | TRBJ1-3 | TRBD1 | TRBV7-7 | TGTGCCAGCAGCTTAGCAAGCGGACAGGGGGATTTCTCTGGAAACACCATATATTTT | CASSLASGQGDFSGNTIYF
NA | TRBJ1-2 | TRBD1 | TRBV29-1 | TGCAGCGTGGAGACAGGGAACTATGGCTACACCTTC | CSVETGNYGYTF
NA | TRBJ2-3 | NA | TRBV12-3/TRBV12-4 | TGTGCCAGCACCAACACAGATACGCAGTATTTT | CASTNTDTQYF
NA | TRBJ2-5 | NA | TRBV19 | TGTGCCACCGGACAGAGGTCGGACGGGGAGACCCAGTACTTC | CATGQRSDGETQYF
NA | TRBJ2-1 | TRBD2 | TRBV6-5 | TGTGCCAGCGGGCGGGAGCAACAGTTCTTC | CASGREQQFF
NA | TRBJ2-2 | NA | TRBV7-3 | TGTGCCAGCAGCCAGAATAGCGGCACGAACACCGGGGAGCTGTTTTTT | CASSQNSGTNTGELFF
NA | TRBJ2-1 | NA | TRBV29-1 | TGCAGCGTTGAAGAGAGGGACAATGAGCAGTTCTTC | CSVEERDNEQFF
once | TRBJ2-7 | TRBD2 | TRBV7-3 | TGTGCCAGCAGCTTCTCGGCGGGAGACGAGCAGTACTTC | CASSFSAGDEQYF
NA | TRBJ1-1 | NA | TRBV12-3/TRBV12-4 | TGTGCCAGCAGTTTACCCAGCGGGGAAGCTTTCTTT | CASSLPSGEAFF
few | TRBJ1-4 | TRBD1 | TRBV27 | TGTGCCAGCAGCTGGACGACAGGGGGACGGGAAAAACTGTTTTTT | CASSWTTGGREKLFF
NA | TRBJ1-5 | TRBD1 | TRBV7-2 | TGTGCCAGCAGCCAAGACAGGGGCAGCTATCAGCCCCAGCATTTT | CASSQDRGSYQPQHF
NA | TRBJ1-6 | TRBD1 | TRBV4-2 | TGTGCCAGCAGCCAACCTGGACAGGGGCCGGTTGGGAGTTCCCTCCACTTT | CASSQPGQGPVGSSLHF
once | TRBJ2-3 | NA | TRBV5-1 | TGCGCCAGCAGCTTCGGACAGAGCACAGATACGCAGTATTTT | CASSFGQSTDTQYF
once | TRBJ1-5 | NA | TRBV10-3 | TGTGCCATCGGATCATCCGGGGGATATCAGCCCCAGCATTTT | CAIGSSGGYQPQHF
NA | TRBJ1-5 | TRBD1 | TRBV19 | TGTGCCAGTAGTAGCCACAGGGGGGATCAGCCCCAGCATTTT | CASSSHRGDQPQHF
NA | TRBJ2-2 | TRBD1 | TRBV9 | TGTGCCAGCAGCGACCTACAGGGGACGGCCGGGGAGCTGTTTTTT | CASSDLQGTAGELFF
NA | TRBJ2-2 | NA | TRBV5-4 | TGTGCCAGCAGCTTGGCGGGTGGAGGTTCCGGGGAGCTGTTTTTT | CASSLAGGGSGELFF
NA | TRBJ1-6 | NA | TRBV5-6 | TGTGCCAGCAGCTTGGGGGGCAGGGATAATTCACCCCTCCACTTT | CASSLGGRDNSPLHF
NA | TRBJ1-2 | NA | TRBV5-5 | TGTGCCAGCAGCCTCCTGAGTCCCGGGAGGGACGTCTATGGCTACACCTTC | CASSLLSPGRDVYGYTF